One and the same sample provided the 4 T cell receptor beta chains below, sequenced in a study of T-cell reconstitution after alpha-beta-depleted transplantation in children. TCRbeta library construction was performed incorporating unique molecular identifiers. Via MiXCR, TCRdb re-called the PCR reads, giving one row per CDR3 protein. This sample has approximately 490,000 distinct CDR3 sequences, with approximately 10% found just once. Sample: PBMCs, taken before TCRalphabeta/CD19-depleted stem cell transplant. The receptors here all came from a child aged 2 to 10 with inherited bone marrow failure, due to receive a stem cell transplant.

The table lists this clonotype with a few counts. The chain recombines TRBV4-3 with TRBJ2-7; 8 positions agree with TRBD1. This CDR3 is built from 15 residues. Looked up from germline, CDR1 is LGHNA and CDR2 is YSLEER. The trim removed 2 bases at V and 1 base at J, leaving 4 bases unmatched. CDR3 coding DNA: TGCGCCAGCAGCCAACGGACAGGGAGGTCCTACGAGCAGTACTTC. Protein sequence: CASSQRTGRSYEQYF.

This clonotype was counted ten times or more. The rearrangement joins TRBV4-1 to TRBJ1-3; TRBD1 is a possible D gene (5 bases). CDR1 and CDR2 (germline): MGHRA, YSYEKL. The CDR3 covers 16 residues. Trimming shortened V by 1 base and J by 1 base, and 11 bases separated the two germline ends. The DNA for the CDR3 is TGCGCCAGCAGCCAAGGCCCACAGGAGTCTGGAAACACCATATATTTT. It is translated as CASSQGPQESGNTIYF.

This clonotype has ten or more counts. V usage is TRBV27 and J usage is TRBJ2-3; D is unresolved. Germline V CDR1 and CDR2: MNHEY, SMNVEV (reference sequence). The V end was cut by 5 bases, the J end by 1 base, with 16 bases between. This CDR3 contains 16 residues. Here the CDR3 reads CASSPSILLGTDTQYF. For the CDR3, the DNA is TGTGCCAGCAGTCCAAGTATCCTCCTTGGCACAGATACGCAGTATTTT.

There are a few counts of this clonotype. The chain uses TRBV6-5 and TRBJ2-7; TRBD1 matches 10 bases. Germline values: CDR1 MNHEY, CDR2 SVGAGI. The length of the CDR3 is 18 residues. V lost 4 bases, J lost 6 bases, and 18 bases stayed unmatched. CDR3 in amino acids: CASSSPIRGTGDVCEQYF. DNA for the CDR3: TGTGCCAGCAGTTCTCCTATCCGGGGGACAGGGGACGTGTGCGAGCAGTACTTC.